This T cell receptor beta chain was profiled in a study of PD-L1 blockade in urothelial cancer. Clones were read by immunoSEQ multiplex PCR, and TCRdb kept only the in-frame ones, dropping some. This table has roughly 76,000 clones, around 93% appearing once. Time point indicated: peripheral blood 6 weeks after treatment start. The CDR3 length is 16 residues. The ends were cut back, 6 bases at V and 0 bases at J, with 12 bases in the middle. CDR1 and CDR2 (germline): WNHNN, SYGVQD (reference sequence). The origin of this receptor is a woman of 80 years or more with urothelial cancer. This rearrangement joins TRBV10-1 to TRBJ2-6; D perhaps matches TRBD1 (5 bases). The sequencing used PBMCs, collected around atezolizumab (anti-PD-L1) treatment. The CDR3 DNA sequence: TGCGCCAGCAGGCCCGACAGTAGCTCTGGGGCCAACGTCCTGACTTTC. Translating it yields CASRPDSSSGANVLTF.